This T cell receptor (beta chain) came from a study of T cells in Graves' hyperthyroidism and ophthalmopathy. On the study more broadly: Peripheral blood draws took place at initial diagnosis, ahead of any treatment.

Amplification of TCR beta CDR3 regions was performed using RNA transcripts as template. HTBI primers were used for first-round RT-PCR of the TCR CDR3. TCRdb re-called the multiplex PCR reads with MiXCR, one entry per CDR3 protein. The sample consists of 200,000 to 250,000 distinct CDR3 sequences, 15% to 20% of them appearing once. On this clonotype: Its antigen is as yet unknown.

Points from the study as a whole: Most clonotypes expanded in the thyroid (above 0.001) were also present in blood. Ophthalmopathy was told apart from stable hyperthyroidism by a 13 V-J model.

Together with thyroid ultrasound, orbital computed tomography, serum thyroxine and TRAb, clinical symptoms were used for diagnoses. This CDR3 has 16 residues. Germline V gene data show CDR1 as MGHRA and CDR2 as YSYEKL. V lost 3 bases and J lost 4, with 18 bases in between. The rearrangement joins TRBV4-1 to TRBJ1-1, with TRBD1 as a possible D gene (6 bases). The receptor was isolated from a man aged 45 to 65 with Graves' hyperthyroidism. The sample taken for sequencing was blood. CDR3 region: CASSHLLRGAGTEAFF. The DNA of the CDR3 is TGCGCCAGCAGCCATTTACTCCGGGGGGCGGGCACTGAAGCTTTCTTT.